The entry below gives a single T cell receptor (beta chain) sequence along with its context. These data belong to a study of OX40 agonist ivuxolimab in advanced cancers. The germline V gene has CDR1 SGHRS and CDR2 YFSETQ. The ends were cut back, 0 bases at V and 5 bases at J, with 14 bases in the middle. The CDR3 sequence is 15 residues long. Produced via immunoSEQ multiplex PCR; TCRdb's table is partial and in-frame only. The sample has about 58,000 clones; roughly 77% are singletons. This chain links TRBV5-1 with TRBJ1-1, with D tentatively TRBD1 (5 bases). Here the sequenced sample was CD4+ or CD8+ T cells sorted from blood, taken in a trial of the OX40 agonist ivuxolimab. This clonotype originated in an adult with an advanced solid tumor such as melanoma, head and neck, liver or kidney cancer. The CDR3: CASSLDPGDRTEAFF. Here the CDR3 DNA reads TGCGCCAGCAGCTTGGATCCGGGGGATAGGACTGAAGCTTTCTTT. The full variable domain, in which reference TRBV5-1 and TRBJ1-1 provide the parts outside the CDR3, is KAGVTQTPRYLIKTRGQQVTLSCSPISGHRSVSWYQQTPGQGLQFLFEYFSETQRNKGNFPGRFSGRQFSNSRSEMNVSTLELGDSALYLCASSLDPGDRTEAFFGQGTRLTVV.